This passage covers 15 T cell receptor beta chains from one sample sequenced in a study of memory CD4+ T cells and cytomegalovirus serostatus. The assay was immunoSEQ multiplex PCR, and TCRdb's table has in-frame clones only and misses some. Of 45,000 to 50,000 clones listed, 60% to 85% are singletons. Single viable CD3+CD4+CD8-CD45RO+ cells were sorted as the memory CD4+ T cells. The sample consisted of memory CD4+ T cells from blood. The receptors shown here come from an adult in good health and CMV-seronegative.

The CDR3 bases are TGTGCCAGCAGCCCCTCTAGCGGGGGCATATTCAATGAGCAGTTCTTC. It yields the protein CASSPSSGGIFNEQFF. The genes are TRBV13 and TRBJ2-1; 10 bases match TRBD2. The V segment lost 5 bases and the J segment 6 bases; nucleotides outside the gene matches: 10. CDR1 and CDR2 from the germline V gene are PRHDT and FYEKMQ (reference sequence). This CDR3 contains 16 residues. Full variable domain (missing parts from reference TRBV13 and TRBJ2-1): AAGVIQSPRHLIKEKRETATLKCYPIPRHDTVYWYQQGPGQDPQFLISFYEKMQSDKGSIPDRFSAQQFSDYHSELNMSSLELGDSALYFCASSPSSGGIFNEQFFGPGTRLTVL.

The CDR3 spells CASSYTLAGADTQYF. The CDR3 DNA reads TGTGCCAGCAGTTACACACTAGCGGGGGCAGATACGCAGTATTTT. The rearrangement joins TRBV6-5 to TRBJ2-3, with 11 bases identical to TRBD2. Unmatched junction bases numbered 2, after V lost 2 bases and J lost 4 bases. Germline V gives CDR1 MNHEY, CDR2 SVGAGI. The CDR3 spans 15 residues.

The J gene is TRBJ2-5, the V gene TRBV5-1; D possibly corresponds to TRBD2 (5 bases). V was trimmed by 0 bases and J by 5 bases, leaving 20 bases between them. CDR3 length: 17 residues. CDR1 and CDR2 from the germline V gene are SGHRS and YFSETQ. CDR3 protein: CASSLEPGDLARETQYF. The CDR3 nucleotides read TGCGCCAGCAGCTTGGAGCCAGGAGATCTAGCTCGCGAGACCCAGTACTTC.

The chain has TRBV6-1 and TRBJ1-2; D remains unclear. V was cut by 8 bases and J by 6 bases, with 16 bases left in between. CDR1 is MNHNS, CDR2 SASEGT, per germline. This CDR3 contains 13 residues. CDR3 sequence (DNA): TGTGCCAGCTCAGTCGGAGCTAAGGATGGCTACACCTTC. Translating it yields CASSVGAKDGYTF.

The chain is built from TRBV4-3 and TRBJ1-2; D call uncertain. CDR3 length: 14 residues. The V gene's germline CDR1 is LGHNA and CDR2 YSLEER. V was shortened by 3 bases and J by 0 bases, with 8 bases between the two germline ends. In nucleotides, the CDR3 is TGCGCCAGCAGCCAGGCCCCAGCTAACTATGGCTACACCTTC. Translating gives CASSQAPANYGYTF.

The CDR3 bases are TGTGCCAGTAGTTCCCGGACAGGGGAGGTATACGAGCAGTACTTC. Protein product: CASSSRTGEVYEQYF. The rearrangement uses TRBV19 and TRBJ2-7; 9 bases line up with TRBD1. Per the germline V gene, CDR1 is LNHDA and CDR2 is SQIVND (reference sequence). The J segment lost 4 bases and the V segment lost 5 bases, leaving 9 bases of the junction unmatched. The CDR3 runs 15 residues.

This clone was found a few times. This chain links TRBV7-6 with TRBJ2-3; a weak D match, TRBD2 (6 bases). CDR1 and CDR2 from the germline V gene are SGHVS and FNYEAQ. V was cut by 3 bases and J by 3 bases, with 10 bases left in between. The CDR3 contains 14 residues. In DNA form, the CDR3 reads TGTGCCAGCAGCTTTGGCGGGACTACAGATACGCAGTATTTT. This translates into CASSFGGTTDTQYF.

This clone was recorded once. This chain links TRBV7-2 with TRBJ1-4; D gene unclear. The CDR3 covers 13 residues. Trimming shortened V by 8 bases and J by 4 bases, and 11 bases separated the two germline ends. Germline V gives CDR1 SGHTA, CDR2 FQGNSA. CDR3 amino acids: CASGFANNEKLFF. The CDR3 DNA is TGTGCCAGCGGGTTTGCGAATAATGAAAAACTGTTTTTT.

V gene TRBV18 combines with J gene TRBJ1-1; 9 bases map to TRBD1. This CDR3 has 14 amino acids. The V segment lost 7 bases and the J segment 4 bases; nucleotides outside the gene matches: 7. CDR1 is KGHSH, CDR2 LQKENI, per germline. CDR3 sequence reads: CASFRTGVITEAFF. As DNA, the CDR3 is TGTGCCAGCTTTAGGACAGGGGTTATCACTGAAGCTTTCTTT.

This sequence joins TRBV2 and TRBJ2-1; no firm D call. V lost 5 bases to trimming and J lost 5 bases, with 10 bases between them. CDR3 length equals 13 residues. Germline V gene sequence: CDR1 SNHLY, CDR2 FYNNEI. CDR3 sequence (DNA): TGTGCCAGCAGTCTCGAGGTACACAATGAGCAGTTCTTC. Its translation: CASSLEVHNEQFF.

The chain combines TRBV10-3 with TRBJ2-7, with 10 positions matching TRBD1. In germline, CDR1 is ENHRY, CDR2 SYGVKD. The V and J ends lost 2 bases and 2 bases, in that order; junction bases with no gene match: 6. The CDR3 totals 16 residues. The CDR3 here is CAISEAAGTGAYEQYF. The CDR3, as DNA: TGTGCCATCAGTGAGGCGGCCGGGACAGGGGCCTACGAGCAGTACTTC.

The CDR3 sequence is CASGLVVTGRNQPQHF. In DNA form, the CDR3 reads TGTGCTAGTGGTTTGGTAGTTACAGGGCGCAATCAGCCCCAGCATTTT. The chain links TRBV12-5 to TRBJ1-5; D possibly corresponds to TRBD1 (6 bases). CDR1 is LGHNT, CDR2 FRNRAP, per germline. The ends were cut back, 0 bases at V and 2 bases at J, with 11 bases in the middle. The CDR3 consists of 16 residues.

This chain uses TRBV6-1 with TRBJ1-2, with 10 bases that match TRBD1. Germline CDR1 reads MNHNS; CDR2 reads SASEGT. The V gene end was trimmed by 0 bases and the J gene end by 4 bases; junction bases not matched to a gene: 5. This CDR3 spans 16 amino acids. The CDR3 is CASSEAPTGGGYGYTF. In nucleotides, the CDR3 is TGTGCCAGCAGTGAAGCCCCGACAGGGGGCGGCTATGGCTACACCTTC.

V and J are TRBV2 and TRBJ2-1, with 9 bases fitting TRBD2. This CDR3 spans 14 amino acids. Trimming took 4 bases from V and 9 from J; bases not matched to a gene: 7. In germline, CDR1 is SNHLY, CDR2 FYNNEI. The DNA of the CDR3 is TGTGCCAGCAGTGGGCCTAGCGGGGATGGTGAGCAGTTCTTC. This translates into CASSGPSGDGEQFF.

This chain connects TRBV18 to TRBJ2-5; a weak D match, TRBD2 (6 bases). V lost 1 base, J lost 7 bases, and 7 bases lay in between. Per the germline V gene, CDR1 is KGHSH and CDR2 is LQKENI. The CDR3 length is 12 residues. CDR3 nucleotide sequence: TGTGCCAGCTCACCACAGGAGGGGACCCAGTACTTC. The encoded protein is CASSPQEGTQYF.